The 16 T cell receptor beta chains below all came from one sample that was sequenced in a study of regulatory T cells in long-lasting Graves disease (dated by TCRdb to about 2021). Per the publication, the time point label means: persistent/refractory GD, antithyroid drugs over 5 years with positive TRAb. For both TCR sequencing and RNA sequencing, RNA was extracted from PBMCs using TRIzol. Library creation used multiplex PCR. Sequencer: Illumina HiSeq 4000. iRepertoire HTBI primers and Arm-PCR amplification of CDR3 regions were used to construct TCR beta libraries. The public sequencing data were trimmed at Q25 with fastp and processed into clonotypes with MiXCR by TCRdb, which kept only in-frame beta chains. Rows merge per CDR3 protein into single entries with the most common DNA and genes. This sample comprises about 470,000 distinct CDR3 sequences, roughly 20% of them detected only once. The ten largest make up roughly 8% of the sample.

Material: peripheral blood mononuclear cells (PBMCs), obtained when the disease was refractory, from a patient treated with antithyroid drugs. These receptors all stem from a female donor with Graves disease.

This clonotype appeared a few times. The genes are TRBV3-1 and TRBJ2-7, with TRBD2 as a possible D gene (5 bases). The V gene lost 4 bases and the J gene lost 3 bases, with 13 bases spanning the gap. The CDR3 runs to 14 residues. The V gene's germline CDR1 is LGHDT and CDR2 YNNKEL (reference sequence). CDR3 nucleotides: TGTGCCAGCAGCCCTGGACTGAATTTCTACGAGCAGTACTTC. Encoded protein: CASSPGLNFYEQYF.

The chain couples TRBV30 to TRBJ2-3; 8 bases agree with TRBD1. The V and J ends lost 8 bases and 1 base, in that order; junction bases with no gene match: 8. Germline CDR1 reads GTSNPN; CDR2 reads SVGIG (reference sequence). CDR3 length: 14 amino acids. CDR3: CAQRTGQRTDTQYF. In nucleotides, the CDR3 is TGTGCCCAACGGACAGGGCAACGCACAGATACGCAGTATTTT.

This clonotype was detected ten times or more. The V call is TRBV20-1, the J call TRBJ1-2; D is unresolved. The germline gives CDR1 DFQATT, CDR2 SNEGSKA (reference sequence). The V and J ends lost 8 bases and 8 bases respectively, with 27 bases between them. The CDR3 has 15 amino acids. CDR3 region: CSSGKGPKRRVGYTF. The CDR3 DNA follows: TGCAGTTCCGGGAAAGGACCTAAGCGGAGAGTCGGCTACACCTTC.

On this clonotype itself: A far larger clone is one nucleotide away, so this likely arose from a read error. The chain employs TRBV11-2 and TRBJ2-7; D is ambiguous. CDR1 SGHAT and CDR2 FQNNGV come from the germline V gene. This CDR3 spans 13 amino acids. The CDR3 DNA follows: TGTGCCAGCAGCTCGACCGACTCCCACGAGCAGTACTTC. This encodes CASSSTDSHEQYF.

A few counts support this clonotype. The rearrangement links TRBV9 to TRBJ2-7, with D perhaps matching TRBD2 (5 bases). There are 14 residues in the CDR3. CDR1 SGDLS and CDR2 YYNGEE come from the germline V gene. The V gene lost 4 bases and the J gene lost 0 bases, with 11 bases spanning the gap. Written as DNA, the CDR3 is TGTGCCAGCAGCCCAAGTAGCGTCTCCTACGAGCAGTACTTC. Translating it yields CASSPSSVSYEQYF.

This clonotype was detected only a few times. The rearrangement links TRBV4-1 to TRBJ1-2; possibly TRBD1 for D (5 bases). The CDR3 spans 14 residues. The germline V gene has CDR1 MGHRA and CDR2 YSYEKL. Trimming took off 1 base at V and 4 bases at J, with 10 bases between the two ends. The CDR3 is CASSQARGIYGYTF. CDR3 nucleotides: TGCGCCAGCAGCCAAGCTCGGGGGATCTATGGCTACACCTTC.

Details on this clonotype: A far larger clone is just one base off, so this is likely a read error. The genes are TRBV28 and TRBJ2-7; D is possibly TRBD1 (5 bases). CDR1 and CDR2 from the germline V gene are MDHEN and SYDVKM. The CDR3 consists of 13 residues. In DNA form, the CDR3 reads TGTGCCAGCAGACCCGGACACTCCTACGAGCTGTACTTC. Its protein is CASRPGHSYELYF.

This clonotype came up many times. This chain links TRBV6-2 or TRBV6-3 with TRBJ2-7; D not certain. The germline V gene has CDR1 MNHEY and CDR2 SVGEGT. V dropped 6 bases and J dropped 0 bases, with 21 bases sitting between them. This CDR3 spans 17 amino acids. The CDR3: CASRGMSDTRSSYEQYF. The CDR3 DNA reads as TGTGCCAGCAGGGGAATGAGCGACACCCGGAGCTCCTACGAGCAGTACTTC.

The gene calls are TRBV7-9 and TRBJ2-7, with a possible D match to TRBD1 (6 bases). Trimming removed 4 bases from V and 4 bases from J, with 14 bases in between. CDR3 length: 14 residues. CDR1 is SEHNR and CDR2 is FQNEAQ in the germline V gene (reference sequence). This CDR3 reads CASSSQIRGYEQYF. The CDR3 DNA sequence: TGTGCCAGCAGCTCCCAAATCAGGGGATACGAGCAGTACTTC.

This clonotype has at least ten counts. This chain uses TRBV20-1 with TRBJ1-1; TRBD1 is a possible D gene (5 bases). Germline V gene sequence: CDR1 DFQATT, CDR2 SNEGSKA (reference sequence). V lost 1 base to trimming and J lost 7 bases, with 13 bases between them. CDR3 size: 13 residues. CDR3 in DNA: TGCAGTGCTAGAGTTTCCGACAGCCGTGAAGCTTTCTTT. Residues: CSARVSDSREAFF.

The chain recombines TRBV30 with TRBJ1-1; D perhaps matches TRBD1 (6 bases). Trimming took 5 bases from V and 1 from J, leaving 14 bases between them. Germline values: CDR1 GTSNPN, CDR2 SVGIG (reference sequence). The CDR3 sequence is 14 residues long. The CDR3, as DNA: TGTGCCTGGTACCGGGGGCTCGGGAACACTGAAGCTTTCTTT. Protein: CAWYRGLGNTEAFF.

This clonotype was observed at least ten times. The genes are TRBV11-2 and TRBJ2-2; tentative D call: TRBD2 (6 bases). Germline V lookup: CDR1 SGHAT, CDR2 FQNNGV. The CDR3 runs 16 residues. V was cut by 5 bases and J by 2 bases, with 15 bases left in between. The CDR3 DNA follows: TGTGCCAGCAGCATTCGGCGGGAACTAAACACCGGGGAGCTGTTTTTT. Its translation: CASSIRRELNTGELFF.

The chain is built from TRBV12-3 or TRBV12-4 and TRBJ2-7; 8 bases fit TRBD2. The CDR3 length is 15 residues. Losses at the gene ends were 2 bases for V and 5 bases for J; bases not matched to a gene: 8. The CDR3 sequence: CASSLRAGGDDEQYF. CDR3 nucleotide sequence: TGTGCCAGCAGTTTAAGGGCGGGGGGAGATGACGAGCAGTACTTC.

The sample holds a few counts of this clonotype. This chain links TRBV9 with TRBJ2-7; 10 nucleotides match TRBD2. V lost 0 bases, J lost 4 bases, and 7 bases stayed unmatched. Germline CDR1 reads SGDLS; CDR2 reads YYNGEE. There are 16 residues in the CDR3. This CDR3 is CASSVEEVAGGYEQYF. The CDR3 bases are TGTGCCAGCAGCGTAGAAGAAGTAGCGGGAGGTTACGAGCAGTACTTC.

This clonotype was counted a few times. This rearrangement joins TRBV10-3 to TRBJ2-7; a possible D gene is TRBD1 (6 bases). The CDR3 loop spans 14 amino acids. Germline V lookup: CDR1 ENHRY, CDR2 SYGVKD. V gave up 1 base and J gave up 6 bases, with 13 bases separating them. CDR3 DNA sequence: TGTGCCATCAGTGAGTTACCAACAGGGCTCGAGCAGTACTTC. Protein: CAISELPTGLEQYF.

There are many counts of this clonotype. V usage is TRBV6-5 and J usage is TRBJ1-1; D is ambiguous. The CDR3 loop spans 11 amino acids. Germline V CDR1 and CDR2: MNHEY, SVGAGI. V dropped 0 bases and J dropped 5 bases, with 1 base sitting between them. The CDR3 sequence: CASSYSTEAFF. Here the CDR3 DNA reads TGTGCCAGCAGTTACTCAACTGAAGCTTTCTTT.